This T cell receptor (beta chain) was observed in a study of PD-1 blockade in mismatch repair-deficient tumors (dated by TCRdb to 2016 to 2017). At the level of the whole study: Between September 2013 and 2016, the trial enrolled 80 to 95 consecutive patients with eleven to twelve types of mismatch repair-deficient cancer, all of whom had received prior treatment and were progressing. Deep sequencing of TCR CDR3 regions was used to track tumor-associated T cell clones in peripheral blood of patients responding to PD-1 blockade.

In its sample, this clone was seen once. Its antigen is still unknown. No clone much larger than this one lies a single base away; base qualities are absent. Receptors were amplified or captured by the immunoSEQ multiplex PCR assay. In its TCRdb copy, this immuneACCESS table keeps in-frame sequences only and misses some clones. Where compared with another copy, unresolved V genes explain less than half of these, and the others have no known cause. The sample table shows 8,500 to 9,500 clones, and approximately 89% are seen once. About 0.88% of the sample is taken by the ten largest. For each enrolled patient, mismatch repair deficiency was established using either polymerase chain reaction or immunohistochemistry. TCR sequencing was carried out for a few patients who responded to pembrolizumab therapy. The phase II trial prospectively evaluated PD-1 blockade with pembrolizumab in advanced mismatch repair-deficient cancers, independent of tissue of origin. Serial peripheral blood T cell samples were collected before and at multiple times after starting PD-1 blockade. Blood sampling time points were reported as weeks after the first dose of pembrolizumab.

Results and caveats for the whole study, not just this receptor: After pembrolizumab, tumor-resident clones, which were often undetectable in blood before treatment, expanded rapidly and then contracted, generally ahead of radiologic responses.

Material: PBMCs, obtained 46 weeks after starting pembrolizumab. The receptor was isolated from an adult with mismatch repair-deficient cancer.

The nucleotides are TGTGCCAGCAGTCCCGGGACAGGCTTCCACGAGCAGTACTTC. Its protein reads: CASSPGTGFHEQYF. This sequence uses TRBV28 and TRBJ2-7; a stretch of 8 junction bases matches TRBD1. Clipping removes 5 bases from V and 5 bases from J, with 8 as the unmatched junction base count. Reading from cysteine to phenylalanine, the CDR3 counts 14 amino acids. The only DNA kept is the CDR3, 42 bases in frame from the first base. From a lookup of the germline V gene, CDR1 and CDR2 are MDHEN and SYDVKM.